The 4 T cell receptor beta chains in this list originate from one sample, sequenced in a study of blood T cell repertoires in COVID-19. The table came from immunoSEQ multiplex PCR; TCRdb's copy has only in-frame clones and leaves some out. The top ten clones hold about 3.9% of a sample with tens of thousands of clones, approximately 87% of them seen once. The sequencing sample was made of peripheral blood. These receptors came from a human donor in a cohort sampled during active COVID-19.

This clone was seen a handful of times. This chain uses TRBV6-2 or TRBV6-3 with TRBJ2-2; a possible D gene is TRBD2 (5 bases). V was cut by 7 bases and J by 2 bases, with 17 bases left in between. The germline V gene has CDR1 MNHEY and CDR2 SVGEGT. The CDR3 length is 16 residues. CDR3 residues: CASTPLGLTNTGELFF. CDR3 sequence (DNA): TGTGCCAGCACCCCTCTAGGACTCACTAACACCGGGGAGCTGTTTTTT.

V gene TRBV7-2 combines with J gene TRBJ1-2; a possible D gene is TRBD1 (5 bases). The V gene lost 0 bases and the J gene lost 7 bases, with 12 bases spanning the gap. This CDR3 has 14 residues. Per the germline V gene, CDR1 is SGHTA and CDR2 is FQGNSA. The CDR3 DNA sequence: TGTGCCAGCAGCTTAGCGCAGGGCGGCTTTGGCTACACCTTC. Its translation: CASSLAQGGFGYTF.

V usage is TRBV21-1 and J usage is TRBJ2-7; TRBD2 is the table's D call, not checked against the DNA. TRBV21-1 is a documented pseudogene. CDR3 size: 14 residues. CDR3 bases: TGTGCCAGCACCAAAACCGGGACTACCAACGAGCAGTACTTC. It codes for CASTKTGTTNEQYF.

The V and J genes are TRBV9 and TRBJ2-7; tentatively, D is TRBD2 (5 bases). This CDR3 is 14 amino acids long. Trimming removed 0 bases from V and 2 bases from J, with 9 bases in between. Germline V gives CDR1 SGDLS, CDR2 YYNGEE. The CDR3 DNA reads TGTGCCAGCAGCGTAGACGGAGGAACCTACGAGCAGTACTTC. This translates into CASSVDGGTYEQYF.